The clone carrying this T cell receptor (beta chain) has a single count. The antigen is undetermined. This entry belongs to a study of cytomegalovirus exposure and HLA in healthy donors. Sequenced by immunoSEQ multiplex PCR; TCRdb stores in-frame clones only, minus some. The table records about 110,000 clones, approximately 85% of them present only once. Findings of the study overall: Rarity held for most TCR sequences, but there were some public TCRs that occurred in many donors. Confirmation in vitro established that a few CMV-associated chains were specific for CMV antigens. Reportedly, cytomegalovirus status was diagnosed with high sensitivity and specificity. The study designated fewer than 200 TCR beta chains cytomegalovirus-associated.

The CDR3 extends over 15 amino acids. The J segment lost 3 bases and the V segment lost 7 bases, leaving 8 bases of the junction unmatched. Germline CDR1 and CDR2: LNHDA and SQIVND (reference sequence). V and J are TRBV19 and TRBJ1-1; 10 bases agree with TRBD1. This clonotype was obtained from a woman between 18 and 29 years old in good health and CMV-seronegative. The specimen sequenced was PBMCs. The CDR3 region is CASIRGQGVYTEAFF. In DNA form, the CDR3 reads TGTGCCAGTATCCGAGGACAGGGGGTGTACACTGAAGCTTTCTTT.